This T cell receptor beta chain comes out of a study of persistence of HIV-infected CD4 T cells. Findings of the study overall: Rare CMV-responding cells carrying HIV-1 proviruses were not analyzed separately for TCR. Compared with CD3/CD28-stimulated cells, CMV- and Gag-responding cells showed lower TCRbeta richness.

This CDR3 is built from 14 residues. The V end lost 7 bases, the J end lost 2 bases, and 14 bases lay between the germline ends. Germline loops: CDR1 MNHEY, CDR2 SVGAGI. Sequencing used immunoSEQ version 4 in survey mode. The assay was immunoSEQ multiplex PCR, and TCRdb's table has in-frame clones only and misses some. The sample consists of fewer than 50,000 clones, 91% of them appearing once. Comment on this clone: Its specificity is not known.

Nonspecific anti-CD3/anti-CD28 bead stimulation represents the broad CD4+ T cell repertoire. CD4+ T cells upregulating both CD40 ligand and CD69 were sorted as responding cells. V gene TRBV6-5 combines with J gene TRBJ1-1, with a tentative D call TRBD1 (5 bases). The specimen comprised CD4+ T cells sorted from PBMCs after roughly 18-hour stimulation, sampled from a patient who received antiretroviral therapy. This TCR was sampled from an adult man with HIV who was CMV-seropositive. CDR3 nucleotide sequence: TGTGCCAGCATCCGCCCGGGGCCAAACACTGAAGCTTTCTTT. Its protein is CASIRPGPNTEAFF.